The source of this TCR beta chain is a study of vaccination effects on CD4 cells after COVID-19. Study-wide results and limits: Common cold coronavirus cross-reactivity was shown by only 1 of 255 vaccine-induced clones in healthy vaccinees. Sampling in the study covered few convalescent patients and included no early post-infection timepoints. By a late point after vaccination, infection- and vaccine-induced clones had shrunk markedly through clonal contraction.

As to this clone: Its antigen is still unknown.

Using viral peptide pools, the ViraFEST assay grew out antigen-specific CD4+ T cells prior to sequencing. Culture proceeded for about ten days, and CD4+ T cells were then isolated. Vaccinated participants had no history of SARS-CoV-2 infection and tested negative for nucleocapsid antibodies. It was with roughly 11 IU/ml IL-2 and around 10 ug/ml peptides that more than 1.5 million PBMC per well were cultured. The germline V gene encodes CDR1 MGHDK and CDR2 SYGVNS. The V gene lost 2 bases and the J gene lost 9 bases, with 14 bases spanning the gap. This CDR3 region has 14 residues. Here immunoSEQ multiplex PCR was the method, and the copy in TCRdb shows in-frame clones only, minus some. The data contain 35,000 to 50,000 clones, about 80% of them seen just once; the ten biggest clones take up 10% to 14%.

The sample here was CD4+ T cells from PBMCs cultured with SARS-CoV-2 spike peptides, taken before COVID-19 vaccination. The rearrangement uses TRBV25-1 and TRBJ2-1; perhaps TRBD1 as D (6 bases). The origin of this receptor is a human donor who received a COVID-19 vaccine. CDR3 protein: CASSENRDHAEQFF. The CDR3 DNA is TGTGCCAGCAGTGAAAACAGGGACCACGCTGAGCAGTTCTTC.